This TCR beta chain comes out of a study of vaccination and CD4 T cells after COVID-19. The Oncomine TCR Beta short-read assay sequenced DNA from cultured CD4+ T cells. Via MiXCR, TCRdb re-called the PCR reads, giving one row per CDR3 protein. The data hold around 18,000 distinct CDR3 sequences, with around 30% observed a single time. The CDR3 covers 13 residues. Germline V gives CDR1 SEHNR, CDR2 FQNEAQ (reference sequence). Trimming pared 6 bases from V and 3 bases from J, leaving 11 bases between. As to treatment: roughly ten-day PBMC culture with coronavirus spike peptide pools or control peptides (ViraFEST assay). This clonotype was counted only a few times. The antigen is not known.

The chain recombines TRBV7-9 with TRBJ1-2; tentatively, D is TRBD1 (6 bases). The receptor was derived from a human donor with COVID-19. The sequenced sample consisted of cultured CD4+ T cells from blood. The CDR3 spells CASSRAGDYGYTF. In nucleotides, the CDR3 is TGTGCCAGCAGTAGGGCAGGGGACTATGGCTACACCTTC.